Below are 6 T cell receptor beta chains sequenced from a single sample in a study of blood T cell repertoires in COVID-19. Sequencing used immunoSEQ multiplex PCR; TCRdb keeps in-frame clones, though not all of them. The data show about 160,000 clones, 65% to 85% seen once. Sequencing was carried out using PBMCs or T cells enriched from blood (not recorded which). All receptors derive from a woman between 40 and 55 years old with acute COVID-19.

The V gene is TRBV29-1, the J gene TRBJ2-3; maybe TRBD2 (5 bases). The CDR3 extends over 14 amino acids. Trimming shortened V by 7 bases and J by 0 bases, and 14 bases separated the two germline ends. Germline assignment: CDR1 SQVTM and CDR2 ANQGSEA. The CDR3 loop reads CSAAEVSSTDTQYF. The CDR3 DNA sequence: TGCAGCGCCGCGGAGGTCTCTAGCACAGATACGCAGTATTTT.

The chain joins TRBV5-5 to TRBJ2-7, with 11 bases identical to TRBD1. The J segment lost 6 bases and the V segment lost 4 bases, leaving 9 bases of the junction unmatched. CDR3 size: 15 residues. In germline, CDR1 is SGHKS, CDR2 YYEKEE (reference sequence). The CDR3 protein is CASSTGQGVSLEQYF. DNA of the CDR3: TGTGCCAGCAGCACGGGACAGGGGGTTTCGCTCGAGCAGTACTTC.

The rearrangement uses TRBV18 and TRBJ1-6; weak D call: TRBD1 (5 bases). V was clipped by 5 bases and J by 8 bases, with 16 bases between them. CDR1 and CDR2 from the germline V gene are KGHSH and LQKENI. The CDR3 is 15 amino acids. CDR3 sequence (DNA): TGTGCCAGCTCAGCCTGGGGGGGGTCGGATTCACCCCTCCACTTT. Its protein product is CASSAWGGSDSPLHF.

This clone was detected only a few times. The sample holds other DNA sequences that translate to the same CDR3. The chain employs TRBV19 and TRBJ1-2; a weak D match, TRBD1 (5 bases). This CDR3 has 14 residues. V was shortened by 1 base and J by 2 bases, with 8 bases between the two germline ends. Germline V gene data show CDR1 as LNHDA and CDR2 as SQIVND (reference sequence). CDR3 in DNA: TGTGCCAGTAGTATAGGACAGAGCAACTATGGCTACACCTTC. This sequence encodes CASSIGQSNYGYTF.

This chain connects TRBV7-9 to TRBJ1-1, with 7 bases that match TRBD1. This CDR3 region has 15 residues. Germline V gene lookup returns CDR1 SEHNR and CDR2 FQNEAQ (reference sequence). The V gene end was trimmed by 5 bases and the J gene end by 0 bases; junction bases not matched to a gene: 6. This CDR3 reads CASSPLTGLNTEAFF. CDR3 in DNA: TGTGCCAGCAGCCCCCTGACAGGGTTGAACACTGAAGCTTTCTTT.

The rearrangement uses TRBV5-1 and TRBJ2-6; D is perhaps TRBD2 (6 bases). The CDR3 has 20 residues. CDR1 is SGHRS, CDR2 YFSETQ, per germline. Trimming removed 1 base from V and 0 bases from J, with 20 bases in between. CDR3 sequence: CASSLSASESFRSGANVLTF. The DNA for the CDR3 is TGCGCCAGCAGCTTGTCGGCTAGCGAGTCCTTTCGCTCTGGGGCCAACGTCCTGACTTTC.